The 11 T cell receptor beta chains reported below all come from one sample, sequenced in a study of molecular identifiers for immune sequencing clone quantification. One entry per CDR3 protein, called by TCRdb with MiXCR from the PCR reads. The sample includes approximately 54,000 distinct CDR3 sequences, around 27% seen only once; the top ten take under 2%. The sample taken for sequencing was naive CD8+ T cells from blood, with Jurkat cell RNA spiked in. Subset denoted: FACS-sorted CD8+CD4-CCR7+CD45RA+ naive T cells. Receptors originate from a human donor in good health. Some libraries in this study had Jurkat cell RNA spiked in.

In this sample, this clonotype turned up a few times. CDR3 bases: TGTGCCAGCAGCCTGGACAGGGTTGGAGCTGGCTACACCTTC. It codes for CASSLDRVGAGYTF. The chain is built from TRBV12-3 or TRBV12-4 and TRBJ1-2, with 8 positions matching TRBD1. This CDR3 is 14 amino acids long. V gave up 6 bases and J gave up 7 bases; unmatched junction bases: 10.

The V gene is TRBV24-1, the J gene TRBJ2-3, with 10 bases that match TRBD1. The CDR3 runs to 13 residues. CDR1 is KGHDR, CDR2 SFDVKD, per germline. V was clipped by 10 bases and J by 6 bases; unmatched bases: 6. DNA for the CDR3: TGTGCCACGAGCGACAGGGGGCTGGATACGCAGTATTTT. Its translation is CATSDRGLDTQYF.

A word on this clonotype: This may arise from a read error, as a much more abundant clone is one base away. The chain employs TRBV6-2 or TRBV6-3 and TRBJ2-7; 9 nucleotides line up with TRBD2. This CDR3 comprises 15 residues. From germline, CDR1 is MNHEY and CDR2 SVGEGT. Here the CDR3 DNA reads TGTGCCGGCAGTTACCCCGGACTAGCGACCTACGAGCAGTACTTC. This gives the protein CAGSYPGLATYEQYF.

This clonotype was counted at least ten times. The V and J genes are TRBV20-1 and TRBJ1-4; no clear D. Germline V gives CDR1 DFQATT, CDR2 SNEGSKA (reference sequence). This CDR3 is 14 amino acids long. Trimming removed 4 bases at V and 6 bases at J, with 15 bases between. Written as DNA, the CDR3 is TGCAGTGCTACACGAACGGGTGTGGATGAAAAACTGTTTTTT. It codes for CSATRTGVDEKLFF.

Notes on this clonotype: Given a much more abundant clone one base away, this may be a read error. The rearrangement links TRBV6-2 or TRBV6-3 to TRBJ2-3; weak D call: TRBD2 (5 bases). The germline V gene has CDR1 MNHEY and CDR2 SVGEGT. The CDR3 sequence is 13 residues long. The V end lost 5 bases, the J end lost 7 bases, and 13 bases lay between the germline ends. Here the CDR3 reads CASSHPTGYTQYF. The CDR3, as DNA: TGTGCCAGCAGTCACCCGACGGGGTATACGCAGTATTTT.

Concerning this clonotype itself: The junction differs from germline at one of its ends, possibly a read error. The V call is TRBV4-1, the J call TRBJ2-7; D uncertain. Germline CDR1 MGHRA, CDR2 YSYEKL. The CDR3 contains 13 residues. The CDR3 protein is CPSSQDPGARPVF. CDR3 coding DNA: TGCCCCAGCAGCCAAGACCCCGGCGCTAGACCCGTCTTC.

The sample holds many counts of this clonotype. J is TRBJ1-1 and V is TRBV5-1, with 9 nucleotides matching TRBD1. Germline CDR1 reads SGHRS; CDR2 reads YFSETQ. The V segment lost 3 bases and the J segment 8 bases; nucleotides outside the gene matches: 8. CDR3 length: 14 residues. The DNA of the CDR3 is TGCGCCAGCAGCTACGTGGACAGGGGACAAGAAGCTTTCTTT. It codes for CASSYVDRGQEAFF.

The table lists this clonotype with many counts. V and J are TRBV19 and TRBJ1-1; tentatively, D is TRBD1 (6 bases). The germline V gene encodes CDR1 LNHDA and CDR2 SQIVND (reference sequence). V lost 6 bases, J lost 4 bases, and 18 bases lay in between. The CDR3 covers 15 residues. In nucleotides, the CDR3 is TGTGCCAGTAGGATGAAATCCGAGGGGGGCACTGAAGCTTTCTTT. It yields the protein CASRMKSEGGTEAFF.

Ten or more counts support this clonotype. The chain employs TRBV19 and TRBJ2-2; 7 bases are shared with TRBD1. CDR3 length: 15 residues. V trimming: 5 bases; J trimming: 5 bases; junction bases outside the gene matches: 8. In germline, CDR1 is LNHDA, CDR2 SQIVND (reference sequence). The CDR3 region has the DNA TGTGCCAGTAGTTTTAGACAGGGTCTAACCGGGGAGCTGTTTTTT. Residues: CASSFRQGLTGELFF.

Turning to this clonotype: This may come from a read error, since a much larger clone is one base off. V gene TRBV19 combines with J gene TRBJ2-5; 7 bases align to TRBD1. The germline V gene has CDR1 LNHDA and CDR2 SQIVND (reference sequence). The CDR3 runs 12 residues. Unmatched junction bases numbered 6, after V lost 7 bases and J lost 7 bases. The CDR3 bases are TGTGCCAGTAAGGGGGCTAGGGGGACCCAGTACTTC. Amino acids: CASKGARGTQYF.

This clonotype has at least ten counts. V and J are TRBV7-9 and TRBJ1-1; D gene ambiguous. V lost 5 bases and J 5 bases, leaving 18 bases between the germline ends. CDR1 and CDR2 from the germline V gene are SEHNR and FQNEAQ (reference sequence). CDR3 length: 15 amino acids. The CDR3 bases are TGTGCCAGCAGCATCCAACAAGGCTCACGGACTGAAGCTTTCTTT. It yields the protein CASSIQQGSRTEAFF.